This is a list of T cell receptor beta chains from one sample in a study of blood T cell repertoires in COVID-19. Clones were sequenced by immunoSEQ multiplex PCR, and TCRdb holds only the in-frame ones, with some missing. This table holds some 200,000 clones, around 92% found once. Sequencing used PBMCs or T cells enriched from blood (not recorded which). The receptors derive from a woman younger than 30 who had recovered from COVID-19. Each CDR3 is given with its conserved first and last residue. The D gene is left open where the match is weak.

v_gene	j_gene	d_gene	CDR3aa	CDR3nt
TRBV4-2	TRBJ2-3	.	CASSQEASAVDTQYF	TGTGCCAGCAGCCAAGAAGCTAGCGCTGTAGATACGCAGTATTTT
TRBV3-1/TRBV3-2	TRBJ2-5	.	CASSHTTRRETQYF	TGTGCCAGCAGCCATACGACTAGACGGGAGACCCAGTACTTC
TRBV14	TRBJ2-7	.	CASSQMGSSSYEQYF	TGTGCCAGCAGCCAAATGGGTAGCAGCTCCTACGAGCAGTACTTC
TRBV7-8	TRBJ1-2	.	CASSLGGGGLGYTF	TGTGCCAGCAGCTTAGGAGGGGGGGGCCTAGGCTACACCTTC
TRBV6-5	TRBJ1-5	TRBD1	CASRGTGGPGQPQHF	TGTGCCAGCAGGGGGACAGGGGGCCCGGGTCAGCCCCAGCATTTT
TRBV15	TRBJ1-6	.	CATSRGGGNSPLHF	TGTGCCACCAGCAGAGGGGGAGGTAATTCACCCCTCCACTTT
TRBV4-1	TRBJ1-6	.	CASSQEAASYNSPLHF	TGCGCCAGCAGCCAAGAGGCCGCCTCCTATAATTCACCCCTCCACTTT
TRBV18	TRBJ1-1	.	CASSPWVGQNTEAFF	TGTGCCAGCTCACCATGGGTGGGGCAGAACACTGAAGCTTTCTTT
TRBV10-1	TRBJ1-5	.	CASSEGAGGSQHF	TGCGCCAGCAGTGAAGGGGCAGGTGGCTCCCAGCATTTT
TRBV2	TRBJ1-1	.	CASSEGMNTEAFF	TGTGCCAGCAGTGAAGGTATGAACACTGAAGCTTTCTTT
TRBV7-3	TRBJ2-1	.	CASNLVAGAINEQFF	TGTGCCAGCAACCTGGTGGCGGGGGCTATCAATGAGCAGTTCTTC
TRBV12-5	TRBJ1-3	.	CASGFSSGNTIYF	TGTGCTAGTGGTTTTAGCTCTGGAAACACCATATATTTT
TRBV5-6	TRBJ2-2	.	CASSLGQTGELFF	TGTGCCAGCAGCTTGGGCCAGACCGGGGAGCTGTTTTTT
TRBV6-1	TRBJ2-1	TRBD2	CASSELAGAYNEQFF	TGTGCCAGCAGTGAACTAGCGGGGGCGTACAATGAGCAGTTCTTC
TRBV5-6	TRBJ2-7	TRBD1	CASRRTDRAHEQYF	TGTGCCAGCAGGCGAACAGACAGGGCCCACGAGCAGTACTTC
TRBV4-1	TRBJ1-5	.	CASSQVVQDSNQPQHF	TGCGCCAGCAGCCAAGTAGTACAGGATAGCAATCAGCCCCAGCATTTT
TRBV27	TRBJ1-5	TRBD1	CASSLYGTGGGNQPQHF	TGTGCCAGCAGTTTATACGGGACAGGGGGCGGGAATCAGCCCCAGCATTTT
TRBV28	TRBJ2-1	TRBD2	CASSPSGGYNEQFF	TGTGCCAGCAGCCCATCGGGGGGGTACAATGAGCAGTTCTTC
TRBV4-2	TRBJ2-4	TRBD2	CASSQDSGGAVKNIQYF	TGTGCCAGCAGCCAAGATTCCGGGGGGGCCGTCAAAAACATTCAGTACTTC
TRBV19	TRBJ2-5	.	CASSTLPTGPRGETQYF	TGTGCCAGTAGTACCCTCCCGACAGGCCCCCGAGGAGAGACCCAGTACTTC
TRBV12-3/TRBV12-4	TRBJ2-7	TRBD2	CASSFLAGNEQYF	TGTGCCAGCAGTTTCCTAGCGGGGAACGAGCAGTACTTC
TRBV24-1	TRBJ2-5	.	CATSDFSGSGQETQYF	TGTGCCACCAGTGATTTTTCCGGGTCGGGACAAGAGACCCAGTACTTC